This T cell receptor (beta chain) appears in the sequencing data of a study of T cell clones after liver transplantation. Sequencing was performed with immunoSEQ multiplex PCR; in TCRdb, only in-frame clones are kept and a portion is missing. The table lists about 76,000 clones, around four fifths of them singletons. Unstimulated PBMCs were sorted into CD3+CD4+ and CD3+CD8+ populations. V was pared by 10 bases and J by 2 bases, with 20 bases between. Germline V CDR1 and CDR2: MNHNS, SASEGT. The CDR3 runs 15 residues. Sequenced material: CD4+ T cells from blood, taken at the 22-month timepoint. The TCR comes from a human patient who received a liver transplant. Certain T cells may be donor cells from the graft. The chain carries TRBV6-1 and TRBJ2-5; D perhaps matches TRBD2 (6 bases). In DNA, the CDR3 is TGTGCCATTAGTGGAGGGGTGCGGGGTCAAGAGACCCAGTACTTC. Amino acid sequence: CAISGGVRGQETQYF.